Described below is a single TCR beta chain sequence and its context. The data derive from a study of beta chain features in type 1 diabetes. This CDR3 contains 13 residues. CDR1 is GTSNPN, CDR2 SVGIG, per germline (reference sequence). The V end lost 2 bases, the J end lost 8 bases, and 15 bases lay between the germline ends. The study reverse transcribed the entire isolated RNA, so it sequenced expressed TCRB transcripts. Sequencing used immunoSEQ multiplex PCR; TCRdb keeps in-frame clones, though not all of them. The sample records about 180,000 clones, about 13% being singletons. V gene TRBV30 combines with J gene TRBJ1-2; tentative D call: TRBD1 (5 bases). Sequenced material: central memory CD4+ T cells from blood. The TCR originated in a woman under 30 in good health. CDR3 in DNA: TGTGCCTGGAGTCCCTCTCAACACAGGGGCTACACCTTC. The encoded protein is CAWSPSQHRGYTF. Full variable domain (missing parts from reference TRBV30 and TRBJ1-2): SQTIHQWPATLVQPVGSPLSLECTVEGTSNPNLYWYRQAAGRGLQLLFYSVGIGQISSEVPQNLSASRPQDRQFILSSKKLLLSDSGFYLCAWSPSQHRGYTFGSGTRLTVV.